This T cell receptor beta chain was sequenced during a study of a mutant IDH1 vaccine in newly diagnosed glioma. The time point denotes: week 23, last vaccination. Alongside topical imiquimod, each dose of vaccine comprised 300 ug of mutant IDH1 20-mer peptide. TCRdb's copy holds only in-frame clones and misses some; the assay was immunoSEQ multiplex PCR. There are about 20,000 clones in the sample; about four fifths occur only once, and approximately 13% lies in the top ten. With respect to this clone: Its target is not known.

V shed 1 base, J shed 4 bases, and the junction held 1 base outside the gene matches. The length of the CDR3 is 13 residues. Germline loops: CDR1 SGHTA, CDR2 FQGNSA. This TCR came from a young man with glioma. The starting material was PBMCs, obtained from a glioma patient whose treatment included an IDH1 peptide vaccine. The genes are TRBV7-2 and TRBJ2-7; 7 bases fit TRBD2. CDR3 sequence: CASSLVGGYEQYF. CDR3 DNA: TGTGCCAGCAGCTTAGTGGGGGGGTACGAGCAGTACTTC.